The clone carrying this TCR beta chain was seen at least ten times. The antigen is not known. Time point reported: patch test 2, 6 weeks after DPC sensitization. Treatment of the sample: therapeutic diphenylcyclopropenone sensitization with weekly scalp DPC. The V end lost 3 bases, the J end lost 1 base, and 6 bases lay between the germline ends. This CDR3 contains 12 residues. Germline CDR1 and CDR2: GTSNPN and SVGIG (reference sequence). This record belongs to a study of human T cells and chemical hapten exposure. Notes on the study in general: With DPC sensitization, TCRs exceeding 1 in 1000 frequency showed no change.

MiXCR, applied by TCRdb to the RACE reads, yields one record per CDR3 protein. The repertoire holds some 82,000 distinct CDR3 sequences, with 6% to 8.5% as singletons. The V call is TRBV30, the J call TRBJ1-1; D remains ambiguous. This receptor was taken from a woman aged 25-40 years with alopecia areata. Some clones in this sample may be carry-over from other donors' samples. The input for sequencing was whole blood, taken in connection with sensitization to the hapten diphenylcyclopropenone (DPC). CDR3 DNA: TGTGCCTGGAGAGACGGGAACACTGAAGCTTTCTTT. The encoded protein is CAWRDGNTEAFF.